This T cell receptor beta chain is drawn from a study of T-cell reconstitution after alpha-beta-depleted transplantation in children. Using unique molecular identifiers, the investigators prepared the TCRbeta library. MiXCR was run by TCRdb on the PCR reads, yielding one entry per CDR3 protein. Of approximately 500,000 distinct CDR3 sequences listed, over 9.5% are singletons. The CDR3 contains 14 residues. The V segment lost 5 bases and the J segment 2 bases; nucleotides outside the gene matches: 3. The germline CDR1 and CDR2 sequences are PRHDT and FYEKMQ (reference sequence). This clonotype has more than one count but fewer than ten.

The chain links TRBV13 to TRBJ1-3; 7 bases line up with TRBD1. The sequence derives from a child aged 2-9 years with inherited bone marrow failure, due to receive a stem cell transplant. The source material was PBMCs, sampled before TCRalphabeta/CD19-depleted stem cell transplant. This CDR3 is CASSIRGAGNTIYF. For the CDR3, the DNA is TGTGCCAGCAGCATCAGGGGGGCTGGAAACACCATATATTTT.